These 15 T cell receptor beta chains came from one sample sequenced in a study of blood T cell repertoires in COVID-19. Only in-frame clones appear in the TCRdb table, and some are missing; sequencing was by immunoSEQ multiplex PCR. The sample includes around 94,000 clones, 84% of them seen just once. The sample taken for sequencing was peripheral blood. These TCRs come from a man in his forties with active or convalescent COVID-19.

CDR3: CASSMGPGQGYEQYF. CDR3 DNA: TGTGCCAGCAGTATGGGACCGGGACAGGGGTACGAGCAGTACTTC. The rearrangement joins TRBV6-5 to TRBJ2-7; 10 bases line up with TRBD1. Germline CDR1 MNHEY, CDR2 SVGAGI. Germline trimming cut 5 bases from V and 4 bases from J; bases unmatched to any gene: 8. The CDR3 consists of 15 residues.

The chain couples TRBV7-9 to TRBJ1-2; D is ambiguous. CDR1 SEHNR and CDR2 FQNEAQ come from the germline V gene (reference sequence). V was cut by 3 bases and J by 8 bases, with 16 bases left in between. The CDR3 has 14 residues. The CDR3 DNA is TGTGCCAGCAGCTTTGCGGGCTTTGAGGGCGGCTACACCTTC. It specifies CASSFAGFEGGYTF.

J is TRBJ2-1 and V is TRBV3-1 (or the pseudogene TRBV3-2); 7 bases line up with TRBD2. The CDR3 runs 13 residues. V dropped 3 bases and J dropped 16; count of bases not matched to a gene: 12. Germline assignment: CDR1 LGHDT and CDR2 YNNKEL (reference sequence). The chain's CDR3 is CASSQNPSGENFF. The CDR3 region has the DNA TGTGCCAGCAGCCAGAACCCGAGCGGGGAAAACTTCTTC.

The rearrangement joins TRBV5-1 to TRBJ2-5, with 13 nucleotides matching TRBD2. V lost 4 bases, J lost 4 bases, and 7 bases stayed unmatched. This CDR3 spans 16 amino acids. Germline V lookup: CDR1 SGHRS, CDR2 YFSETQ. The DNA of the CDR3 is TGCGCCAGCAGCCCCCGGACTAGCGGGGGAGGAGAGACCCAGTACTTC. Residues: CASSPRTSGGGETQYF.

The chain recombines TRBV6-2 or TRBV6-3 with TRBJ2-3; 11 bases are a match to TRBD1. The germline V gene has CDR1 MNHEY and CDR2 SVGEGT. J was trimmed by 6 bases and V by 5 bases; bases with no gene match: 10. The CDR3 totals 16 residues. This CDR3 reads CASSREDRGPGDTQYF. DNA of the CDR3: TGTGCCAGCAGTCGCGAGGACAGGGGGCCGGGGGATACGCAGTATTTT.

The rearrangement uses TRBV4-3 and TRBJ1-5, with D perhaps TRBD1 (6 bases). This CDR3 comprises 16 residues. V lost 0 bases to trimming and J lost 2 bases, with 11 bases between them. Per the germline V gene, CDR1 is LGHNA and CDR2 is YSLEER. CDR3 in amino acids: CASSQEGGGGNQPQHF. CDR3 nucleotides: TGCGCCAGCAGCCAAGAGGGAGGGGGAGGCAATCAGCCCCAGCATTTT.

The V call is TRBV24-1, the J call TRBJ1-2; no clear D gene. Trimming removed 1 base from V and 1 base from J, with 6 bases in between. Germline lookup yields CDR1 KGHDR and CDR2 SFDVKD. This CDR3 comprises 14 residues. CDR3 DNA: TGTGCCACCAGTGATTTCACAGTTAACTATGGCTACACCTTC. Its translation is CATSDFTVNYGYTF.

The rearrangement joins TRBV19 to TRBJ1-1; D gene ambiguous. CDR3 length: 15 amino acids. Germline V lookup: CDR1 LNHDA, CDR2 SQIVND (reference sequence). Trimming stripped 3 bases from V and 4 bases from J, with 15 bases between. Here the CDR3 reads CASSIDWERSTEAFF. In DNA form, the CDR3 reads TGTGCCAGTAGTATCGATTGGGAGAGGAGCACTGAAGCTTTCTTT.

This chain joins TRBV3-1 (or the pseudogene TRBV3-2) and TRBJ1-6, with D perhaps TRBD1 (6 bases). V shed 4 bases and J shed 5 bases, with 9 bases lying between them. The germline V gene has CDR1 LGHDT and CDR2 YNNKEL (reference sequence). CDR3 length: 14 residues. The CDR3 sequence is CASSPTGNNSPLHF. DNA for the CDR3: TGTGCCAGCAGCCCGACAGGTAATAATTCACCCCTCCACTTT.

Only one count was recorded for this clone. CDR3 protein: CAWSSATNEKLFF. The DNA for the CDR3 is TGTGCCTGGAGTTCCGCAACTAATGAAAAACTGTTTTTT. This chain joins TRBV30 and TRBJ1-4; D unclear. This CDR3 has 13 residues. Germline loops: CDR1 GTSNPN, CDR2 SVGIG (reference sequence). Trimming took 2 bases from V and 0 from J, leaving 4 bases between them.

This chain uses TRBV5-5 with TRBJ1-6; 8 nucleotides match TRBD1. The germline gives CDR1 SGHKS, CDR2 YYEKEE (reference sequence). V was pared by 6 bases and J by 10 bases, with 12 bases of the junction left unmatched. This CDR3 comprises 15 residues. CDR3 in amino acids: CASTPGTGEASPLHF. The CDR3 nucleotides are TGTGCCAGCACCCCGGGGACAGGAGAAGCATCACCCCTCCACTTT.

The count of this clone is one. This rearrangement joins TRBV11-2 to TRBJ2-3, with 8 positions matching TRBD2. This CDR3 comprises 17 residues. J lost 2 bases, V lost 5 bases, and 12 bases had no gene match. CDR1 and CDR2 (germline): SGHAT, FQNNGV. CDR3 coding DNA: TGTGCCAGCAGCATTCGGGGGGGGGAAATATCCACAGATACGCAGTATTTT. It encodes CASSIRGGEISTDTQYF.

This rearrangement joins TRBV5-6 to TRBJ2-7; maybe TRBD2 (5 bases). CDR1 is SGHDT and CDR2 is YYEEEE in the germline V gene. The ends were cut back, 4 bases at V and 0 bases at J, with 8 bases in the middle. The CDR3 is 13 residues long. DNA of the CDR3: TGTGCCAGCAGCAGCGGTGGCTCCTACGAGCAGTACTTC. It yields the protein CASSSGGSYEQYF.

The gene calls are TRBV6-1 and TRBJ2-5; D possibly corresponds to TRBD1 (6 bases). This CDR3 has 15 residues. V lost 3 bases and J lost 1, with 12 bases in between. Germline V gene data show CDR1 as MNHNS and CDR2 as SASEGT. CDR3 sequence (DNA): TGTGCCAGCAGTGACCCCCAGGGGCTCCAAGAGACCCAGTACTTC. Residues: CASSDPQGLQETQYF.

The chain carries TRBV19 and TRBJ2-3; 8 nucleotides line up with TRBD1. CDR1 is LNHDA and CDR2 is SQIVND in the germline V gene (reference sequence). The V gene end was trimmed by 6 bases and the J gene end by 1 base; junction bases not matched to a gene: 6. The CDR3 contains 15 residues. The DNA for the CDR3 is TGTGCCAGTAGACCTGGGACAGGAGGCACAGATACGCAGTATTTT. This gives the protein CASRPGTGGTDTQYF.